This T cell receptor beta chain was recovered during a study of technical replicates of blood from several donors. Germline V gene lookup returns CDR1 MDHEN and CDR2 SYDVKM. Trimming took 4 bases from V and 8 from J, leaving 14 bases between them. The CDR3 length is 13 residues. Clones were sequenced by immunoSEQ multiplex PCR, and TCRdb holds only the in-frame ones, with some missing. Among some 58,000 clones listed, roughly 94% were seen once. The receptor was derived from a human donor in good health. V gene TRBV28 combines with J gene TRBJ1-2; no clear D. The sample was T cells isolated from PBMCs. DNA for the CDR3: TGTGCCAGCAGTTACGTCCTAGCCGGCGGCTACACCTTC. Translated, it gives CASSYVLAGGYTF.